This record covers a single T cell receptor beta chain. The target antigen is unknown. The sample originates from a study of radiotherapy plus CTLA-4 blockade in lung cancer. Study overall: Objective responses arose in over 15% of patients, and 31% experienced disease control. Broader study findings: An expansion of tumor-derived TCR clones occurred in blood after radiotherapy plus ipilimumab. How blood T cell clones changed early, along with interferon-beta, reportedly forecast response best.

Method: immunoSEQ multiplex PCR; TCRdb's copy keeps in-frame clones and lacks some. The sample consists of 55,000 to 85,000 clones, less than 85% of them appearing once. The CDR3 has 17 residues. CDR1 and CDR2 (germline): LGHNA, YNFKEQ. The junction had 7 bases not matched to a gene; V was cut back by 0 bases and J by 3 bases. Chemo-refractory metastatic non-small-cell lung cancer patients were treated with focal radiation plus CTLA-4 blockade with ipilimumab. This rearrangement joins TRBV4-2 to TRBJ1-2; 10 bases align to TRBD1. The receptor was isolated from a human donor with non-small cell lung cancer whose response to radiotherapy plus ipilimumab could not be evaluated. Some clones in this sample may be carry-over from other donors' samples. Source: peripheral blood, taken from a patient treated with radiotherapy plus ipilimumab. The CDR3 region is CASSQDSRDRGDYGYTF. CDR3 coding DNA: TGTGCCAGCAGCCAAGATAGTAGGGACAGGGGTGACTATGGCTACACCTTC.